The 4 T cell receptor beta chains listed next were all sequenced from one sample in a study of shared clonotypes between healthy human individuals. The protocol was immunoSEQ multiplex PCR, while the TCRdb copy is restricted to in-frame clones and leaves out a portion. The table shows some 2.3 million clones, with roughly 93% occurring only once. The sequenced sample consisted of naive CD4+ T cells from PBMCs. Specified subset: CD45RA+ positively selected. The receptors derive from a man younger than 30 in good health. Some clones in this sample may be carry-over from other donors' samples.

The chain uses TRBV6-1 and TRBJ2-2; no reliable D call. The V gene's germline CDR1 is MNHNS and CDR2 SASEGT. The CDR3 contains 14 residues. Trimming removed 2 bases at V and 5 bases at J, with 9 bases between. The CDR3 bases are TGTGCCAGCAGTGAAAATCGGGTGACCGGGGAGCTGTTTTTT. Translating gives CASSENRVTGELFF.

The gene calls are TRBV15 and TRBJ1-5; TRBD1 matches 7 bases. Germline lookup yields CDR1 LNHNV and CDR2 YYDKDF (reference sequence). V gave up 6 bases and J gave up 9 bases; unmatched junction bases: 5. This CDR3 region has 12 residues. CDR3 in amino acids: CATSEGGMPQHF. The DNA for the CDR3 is TGTGCCACCAGTGAAGGGGGCATGCCCCAGCATTTT.

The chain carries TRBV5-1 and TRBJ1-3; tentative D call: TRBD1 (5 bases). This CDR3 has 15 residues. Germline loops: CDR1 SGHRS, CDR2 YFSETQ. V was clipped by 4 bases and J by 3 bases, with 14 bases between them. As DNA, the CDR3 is TGCGCCAGCAGCGCCGGACAAATTAATGGAAACACCATATATTTT. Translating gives CASSAGQINGNTIYF.

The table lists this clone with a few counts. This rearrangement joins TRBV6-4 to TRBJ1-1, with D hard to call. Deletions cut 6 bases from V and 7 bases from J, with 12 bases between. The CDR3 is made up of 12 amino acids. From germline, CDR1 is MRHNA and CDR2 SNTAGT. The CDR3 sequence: CASRTSWGEAFF. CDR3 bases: TGTGCCAGCAGAACCTCTTGGGGTGAAGCTTTCTTT.